A selection of T cell receptor beta chains follows, all from one sample in a study of Ad26.COV2.S vaccination and SARS-CoV-2 variants. Assay: immunoSEQ multiplex PCR; the TCRdb copy retains only in-frame clones and omits some. The table shows around 450,000 clones, with less than 95% occurring only once. The sample was peripheral blood, taken in a trial of Ad26.COV2.S vaccine versus placebo. All receptors derive from a person between 18 and 60 years old who received the Ad26.COV2.S COVID-19 vaccine or a placebo. Both conserved end residues are part of each CDR3. D genes are given only for firm matches. For some rows the clone size is stated as once, few or many, or as a class when expanded; others skip it.

v_gene	abundance	j_gene	d_gene	CDR3aa	CDR3nt
TRBV11-3	-	TRBJ2-3	TRBD2	CASSPTSGSTDTQYF	TGTGCCAGCAGCCCGACTAGCGGGAGCACAGATACGCAGTATTTT
TRBV28	-	TRBJ2-7	TRBD1	CASRGQVLEQYF	TGTGCCAGCCGAGGACAGGTCCTCGAGCAGTACTTC
TRBV25-1	-	TRBJ2-1	-	CASSENSGSYNEQFF	TGTGCCAGCAGTGAAAATTCGGGCTCCTACAATGAGCAGTTCTTC
TRBV5-5	-	TRBJ2-3	TRBD1	CASSSGYRGFGTDTQYF	TGTGCCAGCAGCTCCGGCTACAGGGGTTTTGGCACAGATACGCAGTATTTT
TRBV3-1/TRBV3-2	once	TRBJ1-5	-	CASSQDPPGASNQPQHF	TGTGCCAGCAGCCAAGATCCCCCGGGGGCGAGCAATCAGCCCCAGCATTTT
TRBV16	-	TRBJ2-1	-	CASSPGLYNEQFF	TGTGCCAGCAGCCCGGGACTGTACAATGAGCAGTTCTTC
TRBV19	-	TRBJ2-3	TRBD1	CASSMDRDTDTQYF	TGTGCCAGTAGTATGGACAGGGACACAGATACGCAGTATTTT
TRBV24-1	-	TRBJ1-5	TRBD1	CATSDGRTGGRWAQHF	TGTGCCACCAGTGATGGGCGGACAGGGGGCCGGTGGGCCCAGCATTTT
TRBV15	-	TRBJ2-5	TRBD1	CATSRDPQGMGETQYF	TGTGCCACCAGCAGGGATCCACAGGGGATGGGGGAGACCCAGTACTTC
TRBV6-5	-	TRBJ2-7	TRBD2	CASRRTSGNYEQYF	TGTGCCAGCAGAAGGACTAGCGGGAACTACGAGCAGTACTTC
TRBV27	-	TRBJ2-5	-	CASTLRAGQQTQYF	TGTGCCAGCACCCTACGGGCCGGGCAGCAGACCCAGTACTTC
TRBV28	-	TRBJ2-5	TRBD1	CASSLLDRRETQYF	TGTGCCAGCAGTTTATTGGACAGGCGAGAGACCCAGTACTTC
TRBV29-1	-	TRBJ2-7	-	CSVARGPYEQYF	TGCAGCGTGGCCCGGGGACCCTACGAGCAGTACTTC
TRBV9	many	TRBJ1-2	-	CASSVGENYGYTF	TGTGCCAGCAGCGTGGGAGAGAACTATGGCTACACCTTC
TRBV15	-	TRBJ2-3	-	CATSRESIGYTAVDTQYF	TGTGCCACCAGCAGAGAAAGTATAGGTTATACAGCGGTAGATACGCAGTATTTT
TRBV5-8	-	TRBJ1-5	TRBD1	CASSSFQGEQPQHF	TGTGCCAGCAGTTCCTTCCAGGGGGAGCAGCCCCAGCATTTT
TRBV6-5	-	TRBJ2-7	-	CASSHEGGSYEQYF	TGTGCCAGCAGTCACGAGGGGGGCTCCTACGAGCAGTACTTC
TRBV28	-	TRBJ2-3	TRBD2	CASSLGGRPDTQYF	TGTGCCAGCAGTTTGGGCGGGAGACCAGATACGCAGTATTTT
TRBV5-6	-	TRBJ2-1	TRBD1	CASSLDRGLYYNEQFF	TGTGCCAGCAGCTTGGACAGGGGGCTTTACTACAATGAGCAGTTCTTC
TRBV11-3	-	TRBJ1-2	TRBD1	CASSLQGAHGYTF	TGTGCCAGCAGCCTCCAGGGGGCCCATGGCTACACCTTC
TRBV7-3	-	TRBJ2-1	TRBD2	CASSASGRTNEQFF	TGTGCCAGCAGCGCTAGCGGGAGGACGAATGAGCAGTTCTTC
TRBV28	-	TRBJ2-2	TRBD2	CASSQYGGGTGELFF	TGTGCCAGCAGTCAGTACGGGGGGGGCACCGGGGAGCTGTTTTTT
TRBV4-1	-	TRBJ2-3	TRBD1	CASRTGMGADTQYF	TGCGCCAGCAGGACAGGGATGGGGGCAGATACGCAGTATTTT
TRBV11-3	-	TRBJ2-3	TRBD2	CASSSGRAADTQYF	TGTGCCAGCAGTAGCGGGAGGGCCGCAGATACGCAGTATTTT